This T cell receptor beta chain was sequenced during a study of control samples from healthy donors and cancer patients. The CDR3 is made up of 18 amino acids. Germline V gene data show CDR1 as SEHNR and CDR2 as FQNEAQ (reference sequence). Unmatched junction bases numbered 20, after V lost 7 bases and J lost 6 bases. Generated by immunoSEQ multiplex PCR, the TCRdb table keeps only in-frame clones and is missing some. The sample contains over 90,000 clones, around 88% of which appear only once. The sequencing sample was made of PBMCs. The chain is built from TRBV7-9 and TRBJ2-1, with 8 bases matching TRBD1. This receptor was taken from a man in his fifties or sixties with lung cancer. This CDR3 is CASIQSSGGTGSRNEQFF. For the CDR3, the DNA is TGTGCCAGCATCCAATCCTCCGGTGGGACAGGATCCCGCAATGAGCAGTTCTTC.